One sample yielded the 4 T cell receptor beta chains listed below, sequenced in a study of graft-versus-host responses after intestinal transplantation. Data came from immunoSEQ multiplex PCR; TCRdb stores just in-frame clones and leaves some out. Of around 84,000 clones listed, around four fifths are singletons. These receptors are not linked to any known antigen. The input for sequencing was unstimulated CD8+ T cells sorted from spleen or lymph node cells, taken before intestinal transplant. All receptors derive from a human donor who received an intestinal transplant.

The sample holds a few counts of this clone. J is TRBJ2-7 and V is TRBV28; 8 bases match TRBD1. The CDR3 sequence is 14 residues long. From germline, CDR1 is MDHEN and CDR2 SYDVKM. V dropped 3 bases and J dropped 2; count of bases not matched to a gene: 3. CDR3 residues: CASSFDRGPYEQYF. DNA of the CDR3: TGTGCCAGCAGTTTTGACAGGGGCCCCTACGAGCAGTACTTC.

This sequence joins TRBV7-6 and TRBJ2-7, with D uncertain. This CDR3 has 11 residues. Germline assignment: CDR1 SGHVS and CDR2 FNYEAQ. V lost 1 base to trimming and J lost 6 bases, with 4 bases between them. The CDR3 DNA is TGTGCCAGCAGCTTAGGGCGCGAGCAGTACTTC. Protein: CASSLGREQYF.

The genes are TRBV6-5 and TRBJ1-5, with 8 bases lining up with TRBD1. The CDR3 totals 14 residues. CDR1 MNHEY and CDR2 SVGAGI come from the germline V gene. With 6 bases clipped from V and 3 bases from J, the junction kept 4 bases outside the gene matches. This CDR3 is CASSGQGFNQPQHF. The CDR3 DNA reads as TGTGCCAGCAGCGGACAGGGCTTCAATCAGCCCCAGCATTTT.

J is TRBJ1-1 and V is TRBV4-1, with a weak D call TRBD1 (6 bases). V lost 1 base to trimming and J lost 1 base, with 10 bases between them. This CDR3 has 15 amino acids. Germline V gives CDR1 MGHRA, CDR2 YSYEKL. CDR3 region: CASSQVGGGNTEAFF. The CDR3 nucleotides read TGCGCCAGCAGCCAAGTGGGGGGCGGGAACACTGAAGCTTTCTTT.